The 21 T cell receptor beta chains presented below share a single source sample, sequenced in a study of CD8+ T cells in alopecia areata. Treatment given: oral pan-JAK inhibitor, 5-10 mg twice daily. The authors extracted RNA and reverse transcribed it into cDNA as the sequencing template. Generated by immunoSEQ multiplex PCR, the TCRdb table keeps only in-frame clones and is missing some. Among some 120,000 clones listed, roughly 55% were seen once. Specimen: CD8+ T cells sorted from blood, collected at week 24, from a patient treated with tofacitinib. These receptor sequences come from a human donor with alopecia areata.

The CDR3 DNA sequence: TGTGCCAGCAAACAATCCTCGGGGACAGGACGAACCTACAATGAGCAGTTCTTC. Its translation: CASKQSSGTGRTYNEQFF. The chain recombines TRBV2 with TRBJ2-1, with 8 bases aligning to TRBD1. The CDR3 sequence is 18 residues long. V was clipped by 7 bases and J by 2 bases; unmatched bases: 16. Germline CDR1 is SNHLY and CDR2 is FYNNEI.

V gene TRBV14 combines with J gene TRBJ1-5; D gene uncertain. The germline V gene encodes CDR1 SGHDN and CDR2 FVKESK. V lost 5 bases and J 4 bases, leaving 9 bases between the germline ends. The CDR3 runs to 13 residues. DNA of the CDR3: TGTGCCAGCAGCAAGGAGCGAAATCAGCCCCAGCATTTT. Translation gives CASSKERNQPQHF.

The rearrangement links TRBV4-3 to TRBJ1-2, with D unclear. The germline CDR1 and CDR2 sequences are LGHNA and YSLEER. With 1 base removed from V and 6 bases from J, the gap between germline ends came to 15 bases. This CDR3 spans 15 amino acids. DNA for the CDR3: TGCGCCAGCAGCCAAGGAATCCGAGGAGAGGATGGCTACACCTTC. Protein: CASSQGIRGEDGYTF.

Many counts were recorded for this clone. The V and J genes are TRBV7-3 and TRBJ1-2; TRBD1 matches at 9 bases. The CDR3 length is 15 residues. Germline V gene data show CDR1 as SGHTA and CDR2 as FQGTGA. The V and J ends lost 5 bases and 0 bases, in that order; junction bases with no gene match: 4. The CDR3, as DNA: TGTGCCAGCAGCGCCGGGACAGGGCCTAACTATGGCTACACCTTC. Translated: CASSAGTGPNYGYTF. Complete variable domain (other parts from reference TRBV7-3 and TRBJ1-2): GAGVSQTPSNKVTEKGKYVELRCDPISGHTALYWYRQSLGQGPEFLIYFQGTGAADDSGLPNDRFFAVRPEGSVSTLKIQRTERGDSAVYLCASSAGTGPNYGYTFGSGTRLTVV.

This clone turned up a few times. In DNA, the CDR3 is TGTGCCAGCAGCAAACCTACAGGGGCCCCTGGGGCCAACGTCCTGACTTTC. Translation: CASSKPTGAPGANVLTF. The V gene is TRBV7-9, the J gene TRBJ2-6; 7 bases are a match to TRBD1. The trim removed 5 bases at V and 2 bases at J, leaving 9 bases unmatched. This CDR3 is built from 17 residues. The germline V gene encodes CDR1 SEHNR and CDR2 FQNEAQ (reference sequence).

This chain joins TRBV29-1 and TRBJ2-5, with 11 nucleotides matching TRBD1. The CDR3 loop spans 15 amino acids. V was pared by 1 base and J by 3 bases, with 4 bases of the junction left unmatched. Germline assignment: CDR1 SQVTM and CDR2 ANQGSEA. The CDR3 protein is CSVEGGQGVEETQYF. CDR3 nucleotide sequence: TGCAGCGTTGAAGGGGGACAGGGGGTGGAAGAGACCCAGTACTTC.

The CDR3 DNA follows: TGTGCCAGCAGTTATTACAGGGGACCCGAGCAGTACTTC. Translated: CASSYYRGPEQYF. The chain recombines TRBV2 with TRBJ2-5; 7 bases map to TRBD1. The J call may be in error: the DNA end matches TRBJ2-7 better. Per germline, CDR1 SNHLY and CDR2 FYNNEI. The CDR3 runs to 13 residues.

The chain recombines TRBV9 with TRBJ2-7, with D uncertain. The germline V gene has CDR1 SGDLS and CDR2 YYNGEE. The CDR3 loop spans 13 amino acids. Trimming cost V 4 bases and J 1 base, with 9 bases left between them. The CDR3 nucleotides read TGTGCCAGCAGCCCGGACGGATCCTACGAGCAGTACTTC. It specifies CASSPDGSYEQYF.

This clone was counted only a few times. The rearrangement links TRBV6-1 to TRBJ2-7, with TRBD1 matching 7 bases. From germline, CDR1 is MNHNS and CDR2 SASEGT. The V and J ends lost 3 bases and 4 bases, in that order; junction bases with no gene match: 6. This CDR3 contains 14 residues. The CDR3 DNA reads as TGTGCCAGCAGTGATTGGACAGGCCCTTACGAGCAGTACTTC. Translated: CASSDWTGPYEQYF.

This clone was detected a few times. V is TRBV30 and J is TRBJ2-1; D is ambiguous. CDR3 length: 12 residues. The V gene's germline CDR1 is GTSNPN and CDR2 SVGIG (reference sequence). Trimming removed 0 bases at V and 7 bases at J, with 7 bases between. In DNA form, the CDR3 reads TGTGCCTGGAGTGTACGGATAAATGAGCAGTTCTTC. Translated: CAWSVRINEQFF.

The chain joins TRBV11-2 to TRBJ2-7, with a tentative D call TRBD1 (5 bases). Germline CDR1 reads SGHAT; CDR2 reads FQNNGV. V lost 1 base to trimming and J lost 0 bases, with 19 bases between them. The CDR3 is 18 residues long. CDR3 nucleotides: TGTGCCAGCAGCTTAGTAAGAGGTGCAGGGAAGATCTCCTACGAGCAGTACTTC. Its protein product is CASSLVRGAGKISYEQYF.

To note about this clone: The junction and the germline gene differ at one end; a read error may be behind it. The chain is built from TRBV7-7 and TRBJ2-7; 7 nucleotides align to TRBD1. Germline CDR1 reads SSHAT; CDR2 reads FNYEAQ (reference sequence). The CDR3 contains 14 residues. For the CDR3, the DNA is TGTGCTAGCAGCTTGGGGACAGCTTCCTACGAGCAGTACTTC. Protein sequence: CASSLGTASYEQYF.

This clone was counted once. The chain recombines TRBV13 with TRBJ2-2; D is undetermined. CDR1 and CDR2 from the germline V gene are PRHDT and FYEKMQ (reference sequence). V was cut by 2 bases and J by 3 bases, with 7 bases left in between. The CDR3 consists of 14 residues. In DNA form, the CDR3 reads TGTGCCAGCAGCTTATATGGGGACACCGGGGAGCTGTTTTTT. Translated: CASSLYGDTGELFF.

This chain joins TRBV18 and TRBJ2-1; TRBD2 matches at 7 bases. This CDR3 has 13 amino acids. Germline values: CDR1 KGHSH, CDR2 LQKENI. The V and J ends lost 10 bases and 3 bases, in that order; junction bases with no gene match: 6. CDR3 bases: TGTGCCACCTCTCGGGGGGACTACAATGAGCAGTTCTTC. Translating it yields CATSRGDYNEQFF. Using reference TRBV18 and TRBJ2-1 for the parts outside the CDR3, the full variable domain is NAGVMQNPRHLVRRRGQEARLRCSPMKGHSHVYWYRQLPEEGLKFMVYLQKENIIDESGMPKERFSAEFPKEGPSILRIQQVVRGDSAAYFCATSRGDYNEQFFGPGTRLTVL.

The chain recombines TRBV7-2 with TRBJ2-5; D ambiguous. Germline V gene sequence: CDR1 SGHTA, CDR2 FQGNSA. CDR3 length: 13 residues. The V end lost 1 base, the J end lost 5 bases, and 8 bases lay between the germline ends. As DNA, the CDR3 is TGTGCCAGCAGCTTAGACCTACGGGAGACCCAGTACTTC. As protein: CASSLDLRETQYF.

In its sample, this clone was seen a few times. The chain links TRBV7-9 to TRBJ1-2; D is undetermined. Trimming pared 5 bases from V and 3 bases from J, leaving 4 bases between. The CDR3 is 11 residues long. The germline CDR1 and CDR2 sequences are SEHNR and FQNEAQ (reference sequence). The CDR3 nucleotides read TGTGCCAGCAGCCGGGACTATGGCTACACCTTC. It specifies CASSRDYGYTF.

This chain uses TRBV27 with TRBJ2-1; 7 bases fit TRBD2. The CDR3 covers 15 residues. Germline trimming cut 1 base from V and 1 base from J; bases unmatched to any gene: 1. The germline gives CDR1 MNHEY, CDR2 SMNVEV (reference sequence). CDR3 DNA sequence: TGTGCCAGCAGTTTATGGGAGGGTTCCTACAATGAGCAGTTCTTC. Encoded protein: CASSLWEGSYNEQFF.

Only one count was recorded for this clone. The V call is TRBV5-6, the J call TRBJ2-5; 11 bases align to TRBD1. Germline V CDR1 and CDR2: SGHDT, YYEEEE. The ends lost 2 bases at V and 5 bases at J; junction bases unmatched: 8. The length of the CDR3 is 16 residues. The CDR3 is CASSFQDRGQGETQYF. In nucleotides, the CDR3 is TGTGCCAGCAGCTTCCAGGACAGGGGGCAGGGGGAGACCCAGTACTTC.

This chain links TRBV7-9 with TRBJ1-2; D gene unclear. Germline CDR1 and CDR2: SEHNR and FQNEAQ (reference sequence). V was trimmed by 4 bases and J by 5 bases, leaving 11 bases between them. The CDR3 is made up of 13 amino acids. The CDR3 loop is CASSSSSGYGYTF. CDR3 nucleotides: TGTGCCAGCAGCTCGAGTAGCGGGTATGGCTACACCTTC.

V usage is TRBV6-5 and J usage is TRBJ2-1; a possible D gene is TRBD2 (6 bases). CDR1 is MNHEY, CDR2 SVGAGI, per germline. V gave up 8 bases and J gave up 4 bases, with 12 bases separating them. CDR3 length: 13 amino acids. The CDR3 DNA sequence: TGTGCCAGCGGAGCTAGCGTTTACAATGAGCAGTTCTTC. Translating gives CASGASVYNEQFF.

V is TRBV7-3 and J is TRBJ2-1; 10 nucleotides line up with TRBD2. The J segment lost 4 bases and the V segment lost 5 bases, leaving 5 bases of the junction unmatched. Per germline, CDR1 SGHTA and CDR2 FQGTGA. The CDR3 length is 15 residues. The CDR3 loop is CASSITSGDYNEQFF. The CDR3 coding sequence is TGTGCCAGCAGCATTACTAGCGGGGATTACAATGAGCAGTTCTTC. The full variable domain, completed using reference TRBV7-3 and TRBJ2-1, is GAGVSQTPSNKVTEKGKYVELRCDPISGHTALYWYRQSLGQGPEFLIYFQGTGAADDSGLPNDRFFAVRPEGSVSTLKIQRTERGDSAVYLCASSITSGDYNEQFFGPGTRLTVL.